Reported below is one T cell receptor beta chain. The record originates from a study of human versus mouse CDR3 diversity and MHC coevolution. Trimming removed 4 bases from V and 8 bases from J; junction bases left unmatched: 16. This CDR3 has 16 residues. CDR1 is MDHEN, CDR2 SYDVKM, per germline. Profiling relied on immunoSEQ multiplex PCR, and the TCRdb table lists in-frame clones only, not all of them. The sample has roughly 80,000 clones; 93% are singletons. The TCR originated in a person between 25 and 75 years old in good health. J is TRBJ1-2 and V is TRBV28; 7 bases line up with TRBD1. The specimen sequenced was naive CD4+ T cells from blood. Subset: CD45RO-negative CD62L-positive naive CD4 T cells. The CDR3 DNA reads as TGTGCCAGCAGTTCCCCCCCCCGACAGGGTCTGTGGGGCTACACCTTC. Its translation is CASSSPPRQGLWGYTF.